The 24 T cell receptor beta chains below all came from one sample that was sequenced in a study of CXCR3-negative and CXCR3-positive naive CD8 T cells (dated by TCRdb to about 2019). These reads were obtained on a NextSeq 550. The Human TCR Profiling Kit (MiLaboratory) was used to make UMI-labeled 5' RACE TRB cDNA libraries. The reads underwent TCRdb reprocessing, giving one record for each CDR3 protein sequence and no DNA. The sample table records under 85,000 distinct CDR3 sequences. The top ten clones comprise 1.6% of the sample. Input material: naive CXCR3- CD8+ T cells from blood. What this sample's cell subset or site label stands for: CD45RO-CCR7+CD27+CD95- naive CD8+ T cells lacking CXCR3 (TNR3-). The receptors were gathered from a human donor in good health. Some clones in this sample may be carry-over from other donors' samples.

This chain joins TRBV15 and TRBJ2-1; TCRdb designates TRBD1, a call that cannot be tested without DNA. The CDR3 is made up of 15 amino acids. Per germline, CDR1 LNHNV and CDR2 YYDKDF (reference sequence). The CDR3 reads CATSRLQGGFDEQFF.

The CDR3: CSARDWERNYYSTNEKLFF. The rearrangement uses TRBV20-1 and TRBJ1-4. This CDR3 is 19 amino acids long. Germline-derived CDR1 and CDR2 are DFQATT and SNEGSKA (reference sequence).

The chain's CDR3 is CASSPYPGLAGDQCQETQYF. The chain carries TRBV28 and TRBJ2-5; without DNA, the TCRdb call of TRBD2 cannot be checked. This CDR3 has 20 amino acids. From germline, CDR1 is MDHEN and CDR2 SYDVKM.

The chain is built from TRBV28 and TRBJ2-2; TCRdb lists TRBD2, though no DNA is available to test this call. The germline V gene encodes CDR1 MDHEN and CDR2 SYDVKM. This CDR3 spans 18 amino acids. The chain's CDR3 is CASSGTSGGDVITGELFF.

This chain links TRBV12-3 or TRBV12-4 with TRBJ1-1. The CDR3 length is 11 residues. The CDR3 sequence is CASSRDTEAFF.

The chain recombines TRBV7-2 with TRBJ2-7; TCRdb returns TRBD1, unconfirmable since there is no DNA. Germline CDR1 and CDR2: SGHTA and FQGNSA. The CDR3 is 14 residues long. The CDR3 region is CASSFAGVDHEQYF.

The chain's CDR3 is CASSLPTGSSF. This chain uses TRBV7-9 with TRBJ1-2; TCRdb designates TRBD1, a call that cannot be tested without DNA. The V gene's germline CDR1 is SEHNR and CDR2 FQNEAQ (reference sequence). The CDR3 contains 11 residues. The whole variable domain, remainder taken from reference TRBV7-9 and TRBJ1-2, is DTGVSQNPRHKITKRGQNVTFRCDPISEHNRLYWYRQTLGQGPEFLTYFQNEAQLEKSRLLSDRFSAERPKGSFSTLEIQRTEQGDSAMYLCASSLPTGSSFGSGTRLTVV.

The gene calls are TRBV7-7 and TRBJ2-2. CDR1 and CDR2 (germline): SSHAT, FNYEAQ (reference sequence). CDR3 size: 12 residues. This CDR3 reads CASSSPPGELFF.

The CDR3 sequence: CDSTPGQGAMTEAFF. The chain links TRBV5-1 to TRBJ1-1; TCRdb calls TRBD1, which cannot be checked without DNA. The CDR3 spans 15 residues. Germline values: CDR1 SGHRS, CDR2 YFSETQ. Combining the CDR3 with reference TRBV5-1 and TRBJ1-1 gives the whole variable domain KAGVTQTPRYLIKTRGQQVTLSCSPISGHRSVSWYQQTPGQGLQFLFEYFSETQRNKGNFPGRFSGRQFSNSRSEMNVSTLELGDSALYLCDSTPGQGAMTEAFFGQGTRLTVV.

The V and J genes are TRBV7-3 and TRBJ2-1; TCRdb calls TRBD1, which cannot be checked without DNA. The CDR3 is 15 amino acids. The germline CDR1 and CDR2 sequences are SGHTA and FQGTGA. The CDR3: CASSSAPGQYNEQFF.

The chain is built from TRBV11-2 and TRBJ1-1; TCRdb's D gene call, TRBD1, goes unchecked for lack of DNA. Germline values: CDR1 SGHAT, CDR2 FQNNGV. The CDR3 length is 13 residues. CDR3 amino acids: CASSSGAPGEAFF.

The CDR3 is CASTSLAGVAHQFF. This chain connects TRBV6-6 to TRBJ2-1; without DNA, the TCRdb call of TRBD2 cannot be checked. CDR1 and CDR2 (germline): MNHNY, SVGAGI (reference sequence). The CDR3 sequence is 14 residues long.

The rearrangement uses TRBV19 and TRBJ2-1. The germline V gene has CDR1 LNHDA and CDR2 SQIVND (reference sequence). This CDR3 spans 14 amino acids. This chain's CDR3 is CASSMYLKNNEQFF.

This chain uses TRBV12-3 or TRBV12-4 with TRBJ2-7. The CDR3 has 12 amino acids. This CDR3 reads CASSFPSYEQYF.

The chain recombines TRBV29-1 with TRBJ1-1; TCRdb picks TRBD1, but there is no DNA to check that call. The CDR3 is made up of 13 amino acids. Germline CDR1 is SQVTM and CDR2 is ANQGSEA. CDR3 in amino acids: CSVPTGRGTEAFF.

CDR3 protein: CASSLTATYEQYF. J is TRBJ2-7 and V is TRBV27. The CDR3 totals 13 residues. Per germline, CDR1 MNHEY and CDR2 SMNVEV (reference sequence).

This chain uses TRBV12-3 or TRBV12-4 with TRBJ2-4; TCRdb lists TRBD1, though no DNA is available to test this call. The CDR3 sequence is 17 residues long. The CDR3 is CASSLSGQGYDKNIQYF.

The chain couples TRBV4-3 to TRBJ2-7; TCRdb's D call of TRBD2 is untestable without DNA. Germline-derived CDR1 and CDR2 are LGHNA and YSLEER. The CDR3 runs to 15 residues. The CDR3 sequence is CASSQDRGKLYEQYF.

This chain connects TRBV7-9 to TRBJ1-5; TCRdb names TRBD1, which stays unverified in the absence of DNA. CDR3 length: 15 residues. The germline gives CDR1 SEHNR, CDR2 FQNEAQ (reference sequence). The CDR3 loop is CASSPTGTSNQPQHF.

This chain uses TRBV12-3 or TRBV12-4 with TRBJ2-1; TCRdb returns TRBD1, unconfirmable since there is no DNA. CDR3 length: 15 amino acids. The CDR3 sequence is CASSFTGGYNNEQFF.

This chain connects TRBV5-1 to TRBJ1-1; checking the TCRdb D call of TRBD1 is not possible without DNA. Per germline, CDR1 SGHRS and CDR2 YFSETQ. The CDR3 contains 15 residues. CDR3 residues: CASSFEEQGAGEAFF. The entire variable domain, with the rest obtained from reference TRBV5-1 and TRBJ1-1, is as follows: KAGVTQTPRYLIKTRGQQVTLSCSPISGHRSVSWYQQTPGQGLQFLFEYFSETQRNKGNFPGRFSGRQFSNSRSEMNVSTLELGDSALYLCASSFEEQGAGEAFFGQGTRLTVV.

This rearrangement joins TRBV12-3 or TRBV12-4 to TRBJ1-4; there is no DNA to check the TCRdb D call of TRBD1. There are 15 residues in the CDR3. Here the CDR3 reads CASSPPQGRLEKLFF.

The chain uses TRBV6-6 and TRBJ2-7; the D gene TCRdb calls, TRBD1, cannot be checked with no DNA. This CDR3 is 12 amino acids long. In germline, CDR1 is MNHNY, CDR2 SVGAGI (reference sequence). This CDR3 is CASRPTGNEQYF.

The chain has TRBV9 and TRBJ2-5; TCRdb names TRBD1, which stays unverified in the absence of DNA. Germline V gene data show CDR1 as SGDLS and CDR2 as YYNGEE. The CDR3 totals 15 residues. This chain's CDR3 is CASSVSGTGGETQYF.